This T cell receptor (beta chain) was identified in a study of cytomegalovirus exposure and HLA in healthy donors. The ends lost 7 bases at V and 6 bases at J; junction bases unmatched: 10. Germline V lookup: CDR1 MNHNY, CDR2 SVGAGI (reference sequence). The CDR3 contains 15 residues. Vbeta (60) and Jbeta (13) primers were used in the PCR. Generated by immunoSEQ multiplex PCR, the TCRdb table keeps only in-frame clones and is missing some. The data hold over 150,000 clones, with roughly 80% observed a single time. Findings and limits, study-wide: Some highly shared sequence variants likely arose as a pipeline artifact.

Concerning this clone: Its cognate antigen is unknown.

The chain recombines TRBV6-6 with TRBJ1-4; TRBD1 aligns across 8 bases. Sequenced sample: PBMCs. The source of this sequence is a man aged 30 to 39 in good health and CMV-seronegative. The DNA for the CDR3 is TGTGCCAGCACCCCCGGCGCGACAGGGGATGAAAAACTGTTTTTT. Residues: CASTPGATGDEKLFF.